The next 14 T cell receptor beta chains were all read from a single sample in a study of glioma-infiltrating T cells. Amplification of TCR alpha and beta CDR3 regions from RNA used iRepertoire nested multiplex PCR. Using its own MiXCR run on the multiplex PCR reads, TCRdb lists one record per CDR3 protein. The table has 100,000 to 150,000 distinct CDR3 sequences, approximately 24% seen once. Sequencing was done on a sample of glioma tissue, nonneoplastic brain tissue, or PBMCs (not recorded which). These receptors were obtained from a human donor with low-grade glioma or glioblastoma, undergoing nonglioma brain surgery, or in good health (not recorded which).

This clonotype was observed a handful of times. The chain employs TRBV20-1 and TRBJ1-5; TRBD1 matches at 10 bases. Germline CDR1 DFQATT, CDR2 SNEGSKA (reference sequence). This CDR3 region has 18 residues. V gave up 4 bases and J gave up 0 bases; unmatched junction bases: 12. The CDR3 nucleotides are TGCAGTGCTAAACCTCCGGGACAGGGGACTCATAGCAATCAGCCCCAGCATTTT. Translating gives CSAKPPGQGTHSNQPQHF.

This clonotype was observed a few times. The V gene is TRBV6-6, the J gene TRBJ2-5; TRBD2 matches at 7 bases. Germline CDR1 and CDR2: MNHNY and SVGAGI (reference sequence). V dropped 2 bases and J dropped 4; count of bases not matched to a gene: 7. This CDR3 comprises 15 residues. The CDR3 loop reads CASSYQGAGTETQYF. CDR3 DNA: TGTGCCAGCAGTTACCAGGGAGCGGGGACAGAGACCCAGTACTTC.

This clonotype was observed a few times. V is TRBV7-8 and J is TRBJ1-1, with D possibly being TRBD1 (6 bases). Trimming took 3 bases from V and 2 from J, leaving 16 bases between them. The CDR3 length is 16 residues. The germline CDR1 and CDR2 sequences are SGHVS and FQNEAQ. CDR3 protein: CASSFYRGGSNTEAFF. DNA for the CDR3: TGTGCCAGCAGCTTTTACAGAGGGGGATCTAACACTGAAGCTTTCTTT.

This clonotype has more than one count but fewer than ten. The genes are TRBV10-2 and TRBJ2-1; TRBD1 matches 9 bases. Trimming removed 6 bases from V and 3 bases from J; junction bases left unmatched: 9. The germline V gene has CDR1 WSHSY and CDR2 SAAADI. The CDR3 loop spans 16 amino acids. The CDR3 loop is CASSHAGTGNYNEQFF. Here the CDR3 DNA reads TGCGCCAGCAGCCATGCCGGGACAGGGAACTACAATGAGCAGTTCTTC.

The chain couples TRBV27 to TRBJ1-2; tentative D call: TRBD1 (6 bases). This CDR3 is 16 amino acids long. CDR1 is MNHEY and CDR2 is SMNVEV in the germline V gene (reference sequence). V lost 3 bases, J lost 7 bases, and 21 bases lay in between. CDR3 loop: CASSFLSGGGRAGYTF. The CDR3 DNA sequence: TGTGCCAGCAGTTTCCTCTCGGGGGGGGGCAGGGCTGGCTACACCTTC.

V gene TRBV18 combines with J gene TRBJ1-1; 8 bases fit TRBD1. This CDR3 comprises 14 residues. V dropped 4 bases and J dropped 3; count of bases not matched to a gene: 4. Looked up from germline, CDR1 is KGHSH and CDR2 is LQKENI. The CDR3 coding sequence is TGTGCCAGCTCACTACTGGACAGGGACACTGAAGCTTTCTTT. Its protein product is CASSLLDRDTEAFF.

The chain uses TRBV5-1 and TRBJ2-1, with 7 bases identical to TRBD1. With 0 bases clipped from V and 4 bases from J, the junction kept 4 bases outside the gene matches. The CDR3 totals 15 residues. Per germline, CDR1 SGHRS and CDR2 YFSETQ. Here the CDR3 reads CASSLGLQGYNEQFF. The CDR3 region has the DNA TGCGCCAGCAGCTTGGGGTTACAGGGGTACAATGAGCAGTTCTTC.

This clonotype was counted between two and nine times. The chain couples TRBV7-2 to TRBJ2-7; D gene ambiguous. This CDR3 comprises 14 residues. Trimming stripped 5 bases from V and 0 bases from J, with 11 bases between. The germline V gene has CDR1 SGHTA and CDR2 FQGNSA. This CDR3 is CASSPYDTSYEQYV. The CDR3 DNA sequence: TGTGCCAGCAGCCCTTACGACACCTCCTACGAGCAGTACGTC.

This sequence joins TRBV14 and TRBJ2-4; tentatively, D is TRBD2 (6 bases). Germline V lookup: CDR1 SGHDN, CDR2 FVKESK. V lost 4 bases and J lost 9, with 19 bases in between. The CDR3 runs to 15 residues. The CDR3 nucleotides read TGTGCCAGCAGCCGAGGAGGACTACGGGGGAGCATTCAGTACTTC. Translation: CASSRGGLRGSIQYF.

This clonotype was recorded at least ten times. One junction end does not reproduce the germline sequence, and a read error may be involved. The V call is TRBV7-7, the J call TRBJ2-1; the match to TRBD1 covers 11 bases. The germline V gene has CDR1 SSHAT and CDR2 FNYEAQ (reference sequence). The CDR3 is 15 amino acids. Here the CDR3 reads CASSAGTGGSHEQFF. CDR3 DNA sequence: TGTGCTAGCAGCGCGGGGACAGGGGGAAGTCATGAGCAGTTCTTC.

The gene calls are TRBV10-3 and TRBJ2-7; TRBD1 matches at 10 bases. The germline V gene has CDR1 ENHRY and CDR2 SYGVKD. J was trimmed by 6 bases and V by 10 bases; bases with no gene match: 12. The CDR3 is made up of 14 amino acids. The CDR3 DNA reads TGTGCCACCTTGCCGGGACAGGGGAGAGCCGAGCAGTACGTC. It specifies CATLPGQGRAEQYV.

This clonotype was seen more than once but under ten times. The rearrangement joins TRBV7-9 to TRBJ1-2; 7 nucleotides agree with TRBD1. Trimming at V came to 1 base and at J to 10 bases, leaving 12 bases not matched to a gene. This CDR3 is 15 amino acids long. Germline V gives CDR1 SEHNR, CDR2 FQNEAQ (reference sequence). The CDR3 sequence: CASSLVGTGASVYTF. In DNA, the CDR3 is TGTGCCAGCAGCTTAGTCGGTACAGGGGCATCCGTCTACACCTTC.

This chain uses TRBV3-1 with TRBJ2-5, with 12 bases identical to TRBD1. Trimming at V came to 6 bases and at J to 6 bases, leaving 11 bases not matched to a gene. Germline CDR1 reads LGHDT; CDR2 reads YNNKEL (reference sequence). CDR3 length equals 16 residues. The CDR3 DNA follows: TGTGCCAGCAGTCCTACCGGGACAGGGGGCTTAAAGACCCAGTACTTC. It yields the protein CASSPTGTGGLKTQYF.

The J gene is TRBJ1-2, the V gene TRBV20-1; D is undetermined. CDR1 DFQATT and CDR2 SNEGSKA come from the germline V gene (reference sequence). V was cut by 6 bases and J by 1 base, with 12 bases left in between. This CDR3 region has 13 residues. The DNA of the CDR3 is TGCAGTGCACGCCACCGGGGTAACTATGGCTACACCTTC. Translation gives CSARHRGNYGYTF.